This passage covers 9 T cell receptor beta chains from one sample sequenced in a study of human T cells and chemical hapten exposure. Indicated time point: patch test 3, about 24 weeks after DPC sensitization. Treatment here: therapeutic diphenylcyclopropenone sensitization with weekly scalp DPC. TCRdb reprocessed the RACE reads with MiXCR, giving one entry per CDR3 protein. This sample has more than 80,000 distinct CDR3 sequences, with 11% found just once. The sequencing used whole blood, collected in connection with sensitization to the hapten diphenylcyclopropenone (DPC). These receptor sequences come from a woman in her forties or fifties with alopecia areata. Some clones in this sample may be carry-over from other donors' samples.

V is TRBV5-1 and J is TRBJ1-1; tentative D call: TRBD1 (6 bases). CDR3 size: 15 residues. Trimming stripped 2 bases from V and 1 base from J, with 12 bases between. Germline V CDR1 and CDR2: SGHRS, YFSETQ. The CDR3 protein is CASSFGGATNTEAFF. CDR3 sequence (DNA): TGCGCCAGCAGCTTCGGGGGGGCTACGAACACTGAAGCTTTCTTT.

Many counts were recorded for this clonotype. The chain has TRBV7-2 and TRBJ2-2, with TRBD1 matching 10 bases. From germline, CDR1 is SGHTA and CDR2 FQGNSA. The CDR3 is 17 residues long. V was clipped by 6 bases and J by 0 bases; unmatched bases: 7. The CDR3 loop reads CASRRQGQGANTGELFF. The CDR3 coding sequence is TGTGCCAGCAGGAGACAAGGACAGGGGGCGAACACCGGGGAGCTGTTTTTT.

This clonotype was seen only a few times. V is TRBV29-1 and J is TRBJ2-1; 11 nucleotides align to TRBD2. Germline lookup yields CDR1 SQVTM and CDR2 ANQGSEA. This CDR3 is built from 14 residues. After removal of 3 bases from V and 5 bases from J, the junction contained 3 bases not matched to a gene. In DNA form, the CDR3 reads TGCAGCGTTGATAGGGGACTAGCGGACAATGAGCAGTTCTTC. Its translation: CSVDRGLADNEQFF.

A note on this clonotype: A read error may explain this, as a much larger clone is one base away. The chain combines TRBV28 with TRBJ2-7; 8 bases agree with TRBD1. CDR3 length: 15 residues. In germline, CDR1 is MDHEN, CDR2 SYDVKM. The CDR3 region is CASSFPPGTGYEHYF. The CDR3 DNA reads TGTGCCAGCAGTTTCCCCCCCGGGACAGGCTACGAGCATTACTTC.

V gene TRBV7-3 combines with J gene TRBJ2-1; TRBD1 matches 7 bases. The CDR3 is 15 residues long. V was pared by 5 bases and J by 0 bases, with 4 bases of the junction left unmatched. The germline V gene encodes CDR1 SGHTA and CDR2 FQGTGA. CDR3 sequence reads: CASSKDRSSYNEQFF. CDR3 nucleotide sequence: TGTGCCAGCAGCAAGGACAGGAGCTCCTACAATGAGCAGTTCTTC. Complete variable domain (other parts from reference TRBV7-3 and TRBJ2-1): GAGVSQTPSNKVTEKGKYVELRCDPISGHTALYWYRQSLGQGPEFLIYFQGTGAADDSGLPNDRFFAVRPEGSVSTLKIQRTERGDSAVYLCASSKDRSSYNEQFFGPGTRLTVL.

This clonotype was detected many times. The chain joins TRBV28 to TRBJ1-6; a possible D gene is TRBD1 (5 bases). This CDR3 is 14 amino acids long. Trimming took off 6 bases at V and 7 bases at J, with 13 bases between the two ends. The germline gives CDR1 MDHEN, CDR2 SYDVKM. The DNA of the CDR3 is TGTGCCAGCAGCCCGGGACTTGGGAATTCACCCCTCCACTTT. Its translation: CASSPGLGNSPLHF.

This clonotype has more than one count but fewer than ten. This chain connects TRBV5-4 to TRBJ2-5; D is perhaps TRBD1 or TRBD2 (5 bases each). From germline, CDR1 is SGHNT and CDR2 YYREEE (reference sequence). The CDR3 covers 15 residues. The V end was cut by 0 bases, the J end by 4 bases, with 13 bases between. The CDR3 reads CASSLDGGAGETQYF. CDR3 bases: TGTGCCAGCAGCTTGGATGGGGGAGCCGGAGAGACCCAGTACTTC.

This clonotype was detected a few times. The chain has TRBV6-1 and TRBJ2-1; 9 bases line up with TRBD2. J gave up 6 bases and V 0 bases, and 3 bases lay outside the gene matches. The CDR3 runs 15 residues. Looked up from germline, CDR1 is MNHNS and CDR2 is SASEGT. CDR3 loop: CASSEALAGRNEQFF. Written as DNA, the CDR3 is TGTGCCAGCAGTGAAGCCCTAGCGGGACGCAATGAGCAGTTCTTC.

In this sample, this clonotype turned up many times. The chain recombines TRBV27 with TRBJ1-2, with D unresolved. CDR1 and CDR2 from the germline V gene are MNHEY and SMNVEV (reference sequence). V lost 2 bases and J 4 bases, leaving 8 bases between the germline ends. There are 13 residues in the CDR3. The CDR3 protein is CASSLRESYGYTF. The DNA of the CDR3 is TGTGCCAGCAGTTTAAGGGAGAGCTATGGCTACACCTTC.